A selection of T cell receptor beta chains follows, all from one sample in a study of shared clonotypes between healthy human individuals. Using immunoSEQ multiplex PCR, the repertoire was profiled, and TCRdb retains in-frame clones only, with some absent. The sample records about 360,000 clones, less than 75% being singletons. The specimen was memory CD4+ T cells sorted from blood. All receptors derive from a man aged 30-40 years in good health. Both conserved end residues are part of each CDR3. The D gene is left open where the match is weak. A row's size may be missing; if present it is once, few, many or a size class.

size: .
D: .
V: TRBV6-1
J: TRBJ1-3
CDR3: CASSSVSAGNTIYF
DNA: TGTGCCAGCAGTAGCGTTTCGGCTGGAAACACCATATATTTT

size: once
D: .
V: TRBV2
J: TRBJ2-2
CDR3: CANHRDDYTGELFF
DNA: TGTGCCAACCACAGGGACGACTACACCGGGGAGCTGTTTTTT

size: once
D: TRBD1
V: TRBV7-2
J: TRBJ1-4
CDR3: CASSPTGRNEKLFF
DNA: TGTGCCAGCAGTCCGACAGGGCGTAATGAAAAACTGTTTTTT

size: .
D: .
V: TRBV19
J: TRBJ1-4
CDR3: CASRAGLATNEKLFF
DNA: TGTGCCAGTAGGGCAGGGCTTGCAACTAATGAAAAACTGTTTTTT

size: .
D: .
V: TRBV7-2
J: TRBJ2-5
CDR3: CASSLWSGEETQYF
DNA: TGTGCCAGCAGCTTATGGAGCGGAGAAGAGACCCAGTACTTC

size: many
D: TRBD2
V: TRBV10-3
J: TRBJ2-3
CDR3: CAISVAGEVTDTQYF
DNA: TGTGCCATCAGTGTAGCGGGAGAAGTCACAGATACGCAGTATTTT

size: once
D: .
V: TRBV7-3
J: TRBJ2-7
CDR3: CASSLNIQVEQYF
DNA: TGTGCCAGCAGCTTAAACATTCAGGTCGAGCAGTACTTC

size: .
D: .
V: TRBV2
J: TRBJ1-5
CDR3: CASRIQDPASQPQHF
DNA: TGTGCCAGCAGGATACAGGATCCGGCAAGTCAGCCCCAGCATTTT

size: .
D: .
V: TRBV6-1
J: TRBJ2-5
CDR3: CASSGVGPGETQYF
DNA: TGTGCCAGCAGTGGAGTGGGTCCCGGGGAGACCCAGTACTTC

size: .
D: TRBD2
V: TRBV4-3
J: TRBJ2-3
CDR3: CASSQLAGGPPDTQYF
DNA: TGCGCCAGCAGCCAGCTAGCGGGAGGGCCCCCAGATACGCAGTATTTT

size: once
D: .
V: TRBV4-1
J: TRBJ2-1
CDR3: CASSQEGISYNEQFF
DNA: TGCGCCAGCAGCCAAGAGGGGATTTCCTACAATGAGCAGTTCTTC

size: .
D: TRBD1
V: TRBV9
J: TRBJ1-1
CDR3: CASSPRGTDLNTEAFF
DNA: TGTGCCAGCAGCCCCCGCGGGACAGACCTTAACACTGAAGCTTTCTTT

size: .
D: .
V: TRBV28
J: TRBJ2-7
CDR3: CASSLGRVRTYEQYF
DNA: TGTGCCAGCAGTTTAGGGCGGGTGAGGACCTACGAGCAGTACTTC

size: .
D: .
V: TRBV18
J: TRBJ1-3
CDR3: CASSPPRSGNTIYF
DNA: TGTGCCAGCTCACCCCCCCGATCTGGAAACACCATATATTTT

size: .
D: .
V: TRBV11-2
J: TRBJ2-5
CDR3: CASSRVGFQETQYF
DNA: TGTGCCAGCAGCCGTGTCGGGTTCCAAGAGACCCAGTACTTC

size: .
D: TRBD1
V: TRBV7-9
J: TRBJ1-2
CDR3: CASSFDGTGPLSTF
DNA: TGTGCCAGCAGCTTTGACGGGACAGGGCCGCTTAGTACCTTC

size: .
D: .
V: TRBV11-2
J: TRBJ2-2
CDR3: CASSIGTGELFF
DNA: TGTGCCAGCAGCATAGGGACCGGGGAGCTGTTTTTT

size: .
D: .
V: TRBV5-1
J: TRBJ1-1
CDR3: CASSLGSGTEAFF
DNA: TGCGCCAGCAGCTTGGGAAGCGGAACTGAAGCTTTCTTT

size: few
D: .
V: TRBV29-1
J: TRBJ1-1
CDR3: CSVAMNTEAFF
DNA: TGCAGCGTTGCGATGAACACTGAAGCTTTCTTT

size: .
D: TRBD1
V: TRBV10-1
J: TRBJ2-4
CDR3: CASSEGTGTDQYF
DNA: TGCGCCAGCAGTGAGGGTACCGGGACAGATCAGTACTTC

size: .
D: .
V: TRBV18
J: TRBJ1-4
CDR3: CASSREQGTNEKLFF
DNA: TGTGCCAGCTCACGAGAACAGGGAACTAATGAAAAACTGTTTTTT

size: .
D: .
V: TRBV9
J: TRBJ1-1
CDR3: CASSPLRVSNTEAFF
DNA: TGTGCCAGCAGCCCCCTGCGGGTGTCGAACACTGAAGCTTTCTTT

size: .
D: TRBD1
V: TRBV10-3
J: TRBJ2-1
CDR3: CAISAFSQGAGEQFF
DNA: TGTGCCATCAGTGCGTTCTCCCAGGGGGCAGGAGAGCAGTTCTTC

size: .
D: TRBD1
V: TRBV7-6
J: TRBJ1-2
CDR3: CASSPPGTALNGYTF
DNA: TGTGCCAGCAGCCCCCCCGGGACAGCGCTAAATGGCTACACCTTC

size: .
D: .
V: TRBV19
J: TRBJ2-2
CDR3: CASISQGNTGELFF
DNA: TGTGCCAGTATTTCACAGGGAAACACCGGGGAGCTGTTTTTT

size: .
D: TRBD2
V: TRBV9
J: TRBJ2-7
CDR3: CASSKREGGEQYF
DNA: TGTGCCAGCTCCAAGCGGGAGGGTGGCGAGCAGTACTTC

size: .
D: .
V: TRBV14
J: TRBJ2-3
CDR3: CASSPGAGYNTDTQYF
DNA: TGTGCCAGCAGCCCCGGAGCGGGCTATAACACAGATACGCAGTATTTT

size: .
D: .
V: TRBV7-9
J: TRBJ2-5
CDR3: CASSFFGEETQYF
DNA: TGTGCCAGCAGCTTTTTCGGGGAAGAGACCCAGTACTTC

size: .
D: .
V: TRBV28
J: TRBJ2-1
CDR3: CASSLAWTANEQFF
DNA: TGTGCCAGCAGTTTAGCCTGGACAGCTAATGAGCAGTTCTTC

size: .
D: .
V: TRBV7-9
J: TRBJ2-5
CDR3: CASTLSQGRKETQYF
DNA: TGTGCCAGCACCTTGTCACAGGGTAGAAAAGAGACCCAGTACTTC

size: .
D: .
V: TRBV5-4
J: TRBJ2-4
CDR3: CASSLPDGKNIQYF
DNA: TGTGCCAGCAGCTTGCCGGACGGCAAAAACATTCAGTACTTC

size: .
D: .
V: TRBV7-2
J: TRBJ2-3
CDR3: CASSLVSGDTQYF
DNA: TGTGCCAGCAGCTTAGTGTCCGGTGATACGCAGTATTTT

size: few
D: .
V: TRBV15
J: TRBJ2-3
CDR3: CATSRIDVTDTQYF
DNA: TGTGCCACCAGCAGAATCGACGTGACAGATACGCAGTATTTT

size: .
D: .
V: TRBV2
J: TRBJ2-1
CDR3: CASMGAANSYNEQFF
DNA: TGTGCCAGCATGGGGGCGGCAAACTCCTACAATGAGCAGTTCTTC

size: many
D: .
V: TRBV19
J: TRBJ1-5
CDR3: CASRRHGTNQPQHF
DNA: TGTGCCAGTAGACGGCACGGAACCAATCAGCCCCAGCATTTT

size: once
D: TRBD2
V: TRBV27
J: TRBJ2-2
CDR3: CASTRLAGGTTGELFF
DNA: TGTGCCAGCACTCGACTAGCGGGAGGGACCACCGGGGAGCTGTTTTTT

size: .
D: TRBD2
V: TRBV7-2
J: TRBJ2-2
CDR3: CASRSTSGRIGGELFF
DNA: TGTGCCAGCAGATCTACTAGCGGGAGAATTGGCGGGGAGCTGTTTTTT

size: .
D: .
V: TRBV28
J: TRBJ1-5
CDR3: CASSLITGNQPQHF
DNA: TGTGCCAGCAGTCTTATTACGGGTAATCAGCCCCAGCATTTT

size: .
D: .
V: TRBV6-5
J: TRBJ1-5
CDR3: CASRSGVHQPQHF
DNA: TGTGCCAGCAGATCAGGGGTCCATCAGCCCCAGCATTTT

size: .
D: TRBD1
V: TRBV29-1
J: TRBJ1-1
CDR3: CSVEVDPGQGTEAFF
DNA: TGCAGCGTTGAAGTAGATCCGGGACAGGGGACTGAAGCTTTCTTT

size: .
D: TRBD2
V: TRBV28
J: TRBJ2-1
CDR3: CASTQTSHNYNEQFF
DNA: TGTGCCAGCACCCAGACTAGCCATAATTATAATGAGCAGTTCTTC

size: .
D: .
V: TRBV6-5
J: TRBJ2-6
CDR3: CASSYPGSGANVLTF
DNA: TGTGCCAGCAGTTACCCTGGCTCTGGGGCCAACGTCCTGACTTTC

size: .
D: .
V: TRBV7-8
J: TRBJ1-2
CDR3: CASSLVIAYGYTF
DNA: TGTGCCAGCAGCTTAGTTATCGCTTATGGCTACACCTTC

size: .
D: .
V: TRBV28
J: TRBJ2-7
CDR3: CASSLKGTSGEQYF
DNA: TGTGCCAGCAGTTTGAAAGGGACAAGTGGCGAGCAGTACTTC

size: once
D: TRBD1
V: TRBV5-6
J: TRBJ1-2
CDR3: CASSRGWADRETYGYTF
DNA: TGTGCCAGCAGCCGGGGATGGGCGGACAGGGAAACCTATGGCTACACCTTC

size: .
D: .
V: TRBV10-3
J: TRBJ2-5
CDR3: CAIGGEQTQYF
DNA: TGTGCCATCGGGGGAGAGCAGACCCAGTACTTC

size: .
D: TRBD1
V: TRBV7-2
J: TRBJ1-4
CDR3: CASRMDRVQEKLFF
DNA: TGTGCCAGCAGAATGGACAGGGTACAGGAAAAACTGTTTTTT

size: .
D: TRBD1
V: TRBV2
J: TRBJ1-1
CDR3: CASMNDRGNTEAFF
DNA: TGTGCCAGCATGAACGACAGGGGGAACACTGAAGCTTTCTTT

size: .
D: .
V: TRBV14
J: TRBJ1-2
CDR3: CASSAKLGYGYTF
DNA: TGTGCCAGCAGCGCCAAATTGGGGTATGGCTACACCTTC

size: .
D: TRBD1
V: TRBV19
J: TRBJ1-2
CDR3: CASTDRGYGYTF
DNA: TGTGCCAGTACGGACAGGGGATATGGCTACACCTTC

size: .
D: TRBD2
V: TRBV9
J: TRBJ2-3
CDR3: CASSVGPSGSLDTQYF
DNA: TGTGCCAGCAGCGTAGGTCCTAGCGGGAGTCTAGATACGCAGTATTTT

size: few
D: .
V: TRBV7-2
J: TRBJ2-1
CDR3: CASSFHNEQFF
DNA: TGTGCCAGCAGCTTTCACAATGAGCAGTTCTTC

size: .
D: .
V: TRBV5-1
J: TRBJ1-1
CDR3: CASSGETWGIQAFF
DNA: TGCGCCAGCAGCGGGGAGACGTGGGGAATTCAAGCTTTCTTT

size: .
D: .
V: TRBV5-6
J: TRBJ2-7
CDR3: CASSLKFSSYEQYF
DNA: TGTGCCAGCAGCTTGAAGTTCAGCTCCTACGAGCAGTACTTC

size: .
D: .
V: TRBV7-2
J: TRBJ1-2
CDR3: CASSPQGSHANYGYTF
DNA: TGTGCCAGCAGCCCACAGGGTTCCCATGCAAACTATGGCTACACCTTC

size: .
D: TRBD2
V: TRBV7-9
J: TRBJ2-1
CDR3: CASRYSGSIYNEQFF
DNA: TGTGCCAGCAGGTATAGCGGGAGTATCTACAATGAGCAGTTCTTC

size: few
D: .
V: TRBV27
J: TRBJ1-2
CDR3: CASSLRATIGYGYTF
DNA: TGTGCCAGCAGCCTGAGGGCAACGATTGGCTATGGCTACACCTTC

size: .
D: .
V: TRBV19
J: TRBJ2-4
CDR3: CASSSGIGWEAKNIQYF
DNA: TGTGCCAGTAGCTCAGGGATAGGGTGGGAAGCCAAAAACATTCAGTACTTC

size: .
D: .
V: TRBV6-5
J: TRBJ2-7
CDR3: CASSDPGRVGNEQYF
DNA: TGTGCCAGCAGCGACCCGGGCAGGGTCGGGAACGAGCAGTACTTC

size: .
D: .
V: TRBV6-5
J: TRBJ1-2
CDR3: CASSVDGDYGYTF
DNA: TGTGCCAGCAGTGTCGACGGAGACTATGGCTACACCTTC